This T cell receptor beta chain was retrieved from a study of a mutant IDH1 vaccine in newly diagnosed glioma. TCRdb's copy holds only in-frame clones and misses some; the assay was immunoSEQ multiplex PCR. This sample has 110,000 or so clones, with under 90% found just once. Regarding time point: week 11, during vaccination. Doses of 300 ug of mutant IDH1 20-mer peptide were given with topical imiquimod. In regard to this clone: Antigen: not known.

The sample here was PBMCs, taken from a glioma patient whose treatment included an IDH1 peptide vaccine. The source of this sequence is a woman between 45 and 60 years old with glioma.

CDR3 sequence: CASSSSGRRYEQYF. The CDR3 nucleotides read TGTGCCAGCAGCTCTAGCGGGAGGCGGTACGAGCAGTACTTC. The chain joins TRBV27 to TRBJ2-7, with 11 bases matching TRBD2. Germline lookup yields CDR1 MNHEY and CDR2 SMNVEV (reference sequence). This CDR3 is built from 14 residues. Losses at the gene ends were 6 bases for V and 4 bases for J; bases not matched to a gene: 5.